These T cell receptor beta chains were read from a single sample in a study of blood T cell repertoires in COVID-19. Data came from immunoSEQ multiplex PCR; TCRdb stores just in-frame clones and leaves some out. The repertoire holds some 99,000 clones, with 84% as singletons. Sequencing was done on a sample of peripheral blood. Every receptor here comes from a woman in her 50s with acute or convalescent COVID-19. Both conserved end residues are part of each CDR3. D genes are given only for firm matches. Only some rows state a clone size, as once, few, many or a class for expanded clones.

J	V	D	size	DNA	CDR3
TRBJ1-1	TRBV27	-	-	TGTGCCAGCAGTTTATCCTATCAGGGCACTGAAGCTTTCTTT	CASSLSYQGTEAFF
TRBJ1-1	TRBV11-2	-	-	TGTGCCAGCAGCTCGTCGGGGGCTGAAGCTTTCTTT	CASSSSGAEAFF
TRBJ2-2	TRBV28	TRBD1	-	TGTGCCAGCAGTCCTCACAGGGGCAGAAGTTCCACCGGGGAGCTGTTTTTT	CASSPHRGRSSTGELFF
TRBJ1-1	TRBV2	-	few	TGTGCCAGCAGCTCCACGACAAACCACAACACTGAAGCTTTCTTT	CASSSTTNHNTEAFF
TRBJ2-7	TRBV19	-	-	TGTGCCAGTAGTATCGTGCCGGTTGTTTCCTACGAGCAGTACTTC	CASSIVPVVSYEQYF
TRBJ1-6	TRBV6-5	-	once	TGTGCCAGCAGTTACTCCTTTAGCTCCTATAATTCACCCCTCCACTTT	CASSYSFSSYNSPLHF
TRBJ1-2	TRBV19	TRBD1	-	TGTGCCTCGACCGATGCCAAGGGGGCACCCATCTATGGCTACACCTTC	CASTDAKGAPIYGYTF
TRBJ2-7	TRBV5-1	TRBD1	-	TGCGCCAGCAGCTGGACCCTAAGGACAGGGATAGAAGAGCAGTACTTC	CASSWTLRTGIEEQYF
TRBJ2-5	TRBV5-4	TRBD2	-	TGTGCCAGCAGATCACCCGGGACTAGCCAAGAGACCCAGTACTTC	CASRSPGTSQETQYF
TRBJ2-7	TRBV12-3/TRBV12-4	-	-	TGTGCCAGCAGCCTCACTACAGGCTACGAGCAGTACTTC	CASSLTTGYEQYF
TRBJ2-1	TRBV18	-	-	TGTGCCAGCTCACCACAGGCACAGGGTGGGAATGAGCAGTTCTTC	CASSPQAQGGNEQFF
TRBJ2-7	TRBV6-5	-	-	TGTGCCAGCTCTACCGGACGCGGGAACTACGAGCAGTACTTC	CASSTGRGNYEQYF
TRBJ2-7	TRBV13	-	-	TGTGCCAGCAGTTTTACAGGGACCGAGCAGTACTTC	CASSFTGTEQYF
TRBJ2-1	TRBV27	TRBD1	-	TGTGCCAGCAGCCGGCCCCGGGACAGGGCCAACAATGAGCAGTTCTTC	CASSRPRDRANNEQFF
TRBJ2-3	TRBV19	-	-	TGTGCCAGTAAAGCCTTGTACACAGATACGCAGTATTTT	CASKALYTDTQYF
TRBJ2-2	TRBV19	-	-	TGTGCCAGTAGTACCCCCCCCATCACCGGGGAGCTGTTTTTT	CASSTPPITGELFF
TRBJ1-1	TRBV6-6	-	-	TGTGCCAGCAGTTATAATCCCTCGGGGGGGACTGAAGCTTTCTTT	CASSYNPSGGTEAFF
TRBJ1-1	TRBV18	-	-	TGTGCCAGCTCACCACAGGGGGTACCGAGGAACACTGAAGCTTTCTTT	CASSPQGVPRNTEAFF
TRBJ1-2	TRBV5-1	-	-	TGCGCCACCTCGGGTCTCCAAGGGGATGGCTACACCTTC	CATSGLQGDGYTF
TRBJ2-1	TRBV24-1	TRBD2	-	TGTGCCACCAGTGATTCGGGTCGGGAGGGGAGGCAGTTCTTC	CATSDSGREGRQFF
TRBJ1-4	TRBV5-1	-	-	TGCGCCAGCAGCTTACAGGCCAATGAAAAACTGTTTTTT	CASSLQANEKLFF
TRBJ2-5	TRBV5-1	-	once	TGCGCCAGCAGCCTACCCTCCCAAGAGACCCAGTACTTC	CASSLPSQETQYF
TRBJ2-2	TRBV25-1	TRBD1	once	TGTGCCAGCAGTGAATCCCCGGGACAGGAAAGAGCCGGGGAGCTGTTTTTT	CASSESPGQERAGELFF
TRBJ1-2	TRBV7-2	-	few	TGTGCCAGCAGCTTAGACGGGTTTGCGCAGTCGAATGGCTACACCTTC	CASSLDGFAQSNGYTF
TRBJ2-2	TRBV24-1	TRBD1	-	TGTGCCACCAGTGACCGGACAGGGTACACCGGGGAGCTGTTTTTT	CATSDRTGYTGELFF
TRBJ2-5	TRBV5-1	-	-	TGCGCCAGCAGCTTGGGGGCCCAGGCGTCCCAAGAGACCCAGTACTTC	CASSLGAQASQETQYF
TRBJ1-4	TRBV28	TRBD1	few	TGTGCCAGCAGTTTGGGGGGGACAGGGAATGAAAAACTGTTTTTT	CASSLGGTGNEKLFF
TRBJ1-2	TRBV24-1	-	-	TGTGCCCCCTGGGGGGGTGGCTACACCTTC	CAPWGGGYTF
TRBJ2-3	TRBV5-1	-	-	TGCGCCAGCAGCTTTAACAGGGTACAGACAGATACGCAGTATTTT	CASSFNRVQTDTQYF
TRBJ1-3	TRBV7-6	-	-	TGTGCCAGCAGCTTGGGTCGGGTTGTCTCTGGAAACACCATATATTTT	CASSLGRVVSGNTIYF
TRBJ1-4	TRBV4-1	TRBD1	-	TGCGCCAGCAGCCAAGGGGAGGGGACAGGGGGCAAGAAACTGTTTTTT	CASSQGEGTGGKKLFF
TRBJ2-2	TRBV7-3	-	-	TGTGCCAGCAGCTTAATGGCGACAGGGAACACCGGGGAGCTGTTTTTT	CASSLMATGNTGELFF
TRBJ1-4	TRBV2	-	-	TGTGCCAGCAGTGAAGTTCTGGCATCTAATGAAAAACTGTTTTTT	CASSEVLASNEKLFF
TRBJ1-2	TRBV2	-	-	TGTGCCAGCGTTGGAATGATTGGAACAGCAAATGGCTACACCTTC	CASVGMIGTANGYTF
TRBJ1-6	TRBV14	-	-	TGTGCCAGCAGCCAATGGGCGGGGGGTTCACCCCTCCACTTT	CASSQWAGGSPLHF
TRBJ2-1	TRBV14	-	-	TGTGCCAGCAGCCAAGATACCGGGACACTCTACAATGAGCAGTTCTTC	CASSQDTGTLYNEQFF
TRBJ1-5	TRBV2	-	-	TGTGCCAGCAGGGACAGCTATAGCAATCAGCCCCAGCATTTT	CASRDSYSNQPQHF
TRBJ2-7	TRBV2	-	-	TGTGCCAGCAGTGAACCAGGGGTCTACGAGCAGTACTTC	CASSEPGVYEQYF
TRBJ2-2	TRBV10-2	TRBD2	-	TGCGCCAGCAGAGGATTTACTAGCGGGGGGGCCTCGGGCACCGGGGAGCTGTTTTTT	CASRGFTSGGASGTGELFF
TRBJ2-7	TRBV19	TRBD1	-	TGTGCCAGTAGTACAGTCGGGACAGGATACGAGCAGTACTTC	CASSTVGTGYEQYF
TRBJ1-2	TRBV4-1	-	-	TGCGCCAGCAGTCTGACGGAAATTGACTATGGCTATACCTTC	CASSLTEIDYGYTF